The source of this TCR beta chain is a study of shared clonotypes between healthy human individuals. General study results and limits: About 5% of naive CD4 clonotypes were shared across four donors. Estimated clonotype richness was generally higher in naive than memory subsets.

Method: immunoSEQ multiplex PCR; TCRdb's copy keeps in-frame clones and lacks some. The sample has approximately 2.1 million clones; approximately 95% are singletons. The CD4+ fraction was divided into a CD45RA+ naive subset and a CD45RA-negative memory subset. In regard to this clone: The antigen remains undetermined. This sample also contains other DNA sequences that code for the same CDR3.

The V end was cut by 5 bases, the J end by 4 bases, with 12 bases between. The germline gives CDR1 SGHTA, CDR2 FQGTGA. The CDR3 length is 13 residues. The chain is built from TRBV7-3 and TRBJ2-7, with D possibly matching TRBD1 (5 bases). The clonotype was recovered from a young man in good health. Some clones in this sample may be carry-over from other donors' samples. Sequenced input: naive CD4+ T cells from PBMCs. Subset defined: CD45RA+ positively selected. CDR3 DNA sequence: TGTGCCAGCAGCCTAAGGGGCGGTTACGAGCAGTACTTC. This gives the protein CASSLRGGYEQYF.